The 25 T cell receptor beta chains listed next were all sequenced from one sample in a study of blood T cell repertoires in COVID-19. Data came from immunoSEQ multiplex PCR; TCRdb stores just in-frame clones and leaves some out. There are fewer than 100,000 clones in the sample; around 79% occur only once, and about 24% lies in the top ten. The specimen sequenced was peripheral blood. The source is a human donor in a cohort sampled during active COVID-19.

CDR3: CAQGGVGGYTF. The CDR3 bases are TGTGCTCAGGGAGGGGTTGGAGGCTACACCTTC. This chain links TRBV30 with TRBJ1-2, with TRBD1 as a possible D gene (5 bases). Per the germline V gene, CDR1 is GTSNPN and CDR2 is SVGIG (reference sequence). The CDR3 runs to 11 residues.

This clone was found a few times. The genes are TRBV5-1 and TRBJ2-5; the match to TRBD2 covers 11 bases. Trimming took 0 bases from V and 1 from J; bases not matched to a gene: 11. The CDR3 covers 19 residues. Per the germline V gene, CDR1 is SGHRS and CDR2 is YFSETQ. The CDR3 DNA follows: TGCGCCAGCAGCTTGGTTAGCGGGAGGGCCCTCGGGGGCCAAGAGACCCAGTACTTC. It translates to CASSLVSGRALGGQETQYF.

The J gene is TRBJ2-1, the V gene TRBV15; 10 nucleotides agree with TRBD2. The CDR3 spans 16 residues. V dropped 0 bases and J dropped 7; count of bases not matched to a gene: 6. Germline V CDR1 and CDR2: LNHNV, YYDKDF (reference sequence). As DNA, the CDR3 is TGTGCCACCAGCAGAGAAATAGAGCGGGAGGGAAATGAGCAGTTCTTC. Its translation is CATSREIEREGNEQFF.

The V gene is TRBV21-1, the J gene TRBJ2-4; no check of the table's D call, TRBD2, against the DNA was made. TRBV21-1 is listed as a pseudogene. The CDR3 totals 10 residues. The CDR3: CASRKNIQYF. The CDR3 DNA is TGTGCCTCACGGAAAAACATTCAGTACTTC.

The chain combines TRBV5-6 with TRBJ1-1; D remains unclear. This CDR3 contains 14 residues. CDR1 is SGHDT and CDR2 is YYEEEE in the germline V gene. V lost 4 bases, J lost 6 bases, and 16 bases lay in between. In nucleotides, the CDR3 is TGTGCCAGCAGCCCACTTATGACAATCGCTGAAGCTTTCTTT. It yields the protein CASSPLMTIAEAFF.

In its sample, this clone was seen once. This chain links TRBV11-2 with TRBJ2-7, with 11 bases identical to TRBD1. The germline gives CDR1 SGHAT, CDR2 FQNNGV. This CDR3 is built from 13 residues. Unmatched junction bases numbered 2, after V lost 8 bases and J lost 2 bases. CDR3 loop: CASGTGGAYEQYF. For the CDR3, the DNA is TGTGCCAGCGGGACAGGGGGAGCCTACGAGCAGTACTTC.

This chain uses TRBV5-1 with TRBJ2-3; 10 bases map to TRBD2. This CDR3 is built from 17 residues. Germline CDR1 is SGHRS and CDR2 is YFSETQ. Unmatched junction bases numbered 8, after V lost 4 bases and J lost 0 bases. The CDR3 DNA sequence: TGCGCCAGCAGCGTCTCTAGCGGGAGCCCTAGCACAGATACGCAGTATTTT. Its protein product is CASSVSSGSPSTDTQYF.

The chain combines TRBV7-3 with TRBJ2-3, with D maybe TRBD2 (6 bases). The CDR3 extends over 13 amino acids. The germline CDR1 and CDR2 sequences are SGHTA and FQGTGA. Trimming stripped 8 bases from V and 11 bases from J, with 20 bases between. In DNA, the CDR3 is TGTGCCAGCGCTCCGGGACGATCCGGGGGGCAGTATTTT. As protein: CASAPGRSGGQYF.

The chain has TRBV5-6 and TRBJ2-3; 8 positions agree with TRBD1. Germline CDR1 reads SGHDT; CDR2 reads YYEEEE. J was trimmed by 3 bases and V by 0 bases; bases with no gene match: 6. This CDR3 has 16 residues. Here the CDR3 DNA reads TGTGCCAGCAGCTTGGGATTGACAGGGGAGACAGATACGCAGTATTTT. The encoded protein is CASSLGLTGETDTQYF.

This sequence joins TRBV7-2 and TRBJ2-1; D is undetermined. The CDR3 contains 15 residues. V was trimmed by 1 base and J by 3 bases, leaving 10 bases between them. Germline-derived CDR1 and CDR2 are SGHTA and FQGNSA. The CDR3 protein is CASSLGGGNYNEQFF. CDR3 sequence (DNA): TGTGCCAGCAGCTTAGGTGGCGGAAACTACAATGAGCAGTTCTTC.

The V gene is TRBV7-9, the J gene TRBJ2-5, with 13 bases fitting TRBD2. Per the germline V gene, CDR1 is SEHNR and CDR2 is FQNEAQ (reference sequence). CDR3 length: 17 residues. V dropped 5 bases and J dropped 5; count of bases not matched to a gene: 11. DNA of the CDR3: TGTGCCAGCAGCGAGGGACTAGCGGGACTAGGCAGGGAGACCCAGTACTTC. This encodes CASSEGLAGLGRETQYF.

This clone was observed a few times. The rearrangement links TRBV6-2 or TRBV6-3 to TRBJ1-5; D perhaps matches TRBD1 (5 bases). The V and J ends lost 4 bases and 8 bases respectively, with 15 bases between them. The germline V gene encodes CDR1 MNHEY and CDR2 SVGEGT. CDR3 length equals 14 residues. CDR3 sequence (DNA): TGTGCCAGCAGTTTGGCGGGGCAGGTTGAGCCCCAGCATTTT. Its translation is CASSLAGQVEPQHF.

The genes are TRBV6-2 or TRBV6-3 and TRBJ2-1; TRBD2 agrees at 12 bases. Unmatched junction bases numbered 21, after V lost 5 bases and J lost 7 bases. This CDR3 region has 20 residues. Germline CDR1 reads MNHEY; CDR2 reads SVGEGT. The CDR3 here is CASSPGLARRLAGAGNEQFF. DNA of the CDR3: TGTGCCAGCAGTCCGGGACTAGCGCGACGACTAGCGGGAGCGGGGAATGAGCAGTTCTTC.

The chain is built from TRBV19 and TRBJ1-5; no definite D call. CDR1 and CDR2 (germline): LNHDA, SQIVND (reference sequence). The CDR3 covers 15 residues. V was cut by 5 bases and J by 6 bases, with 17 bases left in between. The CDR3 bases are TGTGCCAGTAGTCCCAGACTTTCCGACTTTCAGCCCCAGCATTTT. Encoded protein: CASSPRLSDFQPQHF. The whole variable domain, remainder taken from reference TRBV19 and TRBJ1-5, is DGGITQSPKYLFRKEGQNVTLSCEQNLNHDAMYWYRQDPGQGLRLIYYSQIVNDFQKGDIAEGYSVSREKKESFPLTVTSAQKNPTAFYLCASSPRLSDFQPQHFGDGTRLSIL.

The chain recombines TRBV15 with TRBJ2-1, with 7 positions matching TRBD2. In germline, CDR1 is LNHNV, CDR2 YYDKDF (reference sequence). The CDR3 has 17 amino acids. With V trimmed by 0 bases and J by 10 bases, 15 bases remained unmatched. The CDR3 reads CATSRDPTSATTGEQFF. The CDR3 DNA reads TGTGCCACCAGCAGAGATCCAACTAGCGCCACTACCGGGGAGCAGTTCTTC.

This clone is labeled as medium-sized. CDR3 DNA sequence: TGTGCCAGCTCACCCGGACAGGGTGGGATCGGGGAGCTGTTTTTT. This translates into CASSPGQGGIGELFF. The V gene is TRBV18, the J gene TRBJ2-2; 8 bases align to TRBD1. V shed 3 bases and J 7 bases; nucleotides not matched to a gene: 7. The CDR3 sequence is 15 residues long. The germline V gene has CDR1 KGHSH and CDR2 LQKENI.

The chain is built from TRBV7-2 and TRBJ2-7; 9 bases map to TRBD1. Germline CDR1 and CDR2: SGHTA and FQGNSA. Trimming cost V 0 bases and J 2 bases; bases outside gene matches: 2. CDR3 length: 15 residues. The CDR3 region has the DNA TGTGCCAGCAGCTTAGCGGGACAGGGTACCTACGAGCAGTACTTC. Translated: CASSLAGQGTYEQYF.

The V and J genes are TRBV7-9 and TRBJ1-1; no reliable D call. The CDR3 covers 14 residues. Looked up from germline, CDR1 is SEHNR and CDR2 is FQNEAQ (reference sequence). V dropped 0 bases and J dropped 6 bases, with 11 bases sitting between them. The CDR3 nucleotides are TGTGCCAGCAGCTTAGCGTTAGGCGGCGCTGAAGCTTTCTTT. Translating it yields CASSLALGGAEAFF.

This chain connects TRBV28 to TRBJ2-6; 7 positions agree with TRBD1. The CDR3 extends over 15 amino acids. Germline V lookup: CDR1 MDHEN, CDR2 SYDVKM. V trimming: 5 bases; J trimming: 4 bases; junction bases outside the gene matches: 5. In DNA, the CDR3 is TGTGCCAGCAGTCGACAGGGCTTCGGGGCCAACGTCCTGACTTTC. This codes for CASSRQGFGANVLTF.

The chain uses TRBV6-1 and TRBJ1-3, with D maybe TRBD1 (5 bases). Germline V gene lookup returns CDR1 MNHNS and CDR2 SASEGT. The CDR3 is 17 residues long. The ends were cut back, 2 bases at V and 0 bases at J, with 14 bases in the middle. CDR3 nucleotides: TGTGCCAGCAGTGAAATGGGGCAGGCTAGCTCTGGAAACACCATATATTTT. Translating it yields CASSEMGQASSGNTIYF.

The chain couples TRBV20-1 to TRBJ2-4; 7 bases align to TRBD1. CDR1 DFQATT and CDR2 SNEGSKA come from the germline V gene (reference sequence). V lost 5 bases, J lost 8 bases, and 3 bases stayed unmatched. CDR3 size: 11 residues. As DNA, the CDR3 is TGCAGTGCTGCCACAGGGGACATTCAGTACTTC. It codes for CSAATGDIQYF.

This chain joins TRBV20-1 and TRBJ2-3, with TRBD2 as a possible D gene (7 bases). CDR1 is DFQATT, CDR2 SNEGSKA, per germline (reference sequence). The CDR3 sequence is 16 residues long. V was trimmed by 3 bases and J by 0 bases, leaving 16 bases between them. CDR3: CSASGQSGTSTDTQYF. The CDR3 nucleotides are TGCAGTGCTAGTGGACAGAGCGGGACTAGCACAGATACGCAGTATTTT.

V usage is TRBV5-1 and J usage is TRBJ2-2; D may be TRBD2 (6 bases). This CDR3 region has 15 residues. CDR1 and CDR2 from the germline V gene are SGHRS and YFSETQ. The V end was cut by 0 bases, the J end by 5 bases, with 11 bases between. CDR3 nucleotides: TGCGCCAGCAGCTTGGAGTCCGCGGGAACCGGGGAGCTGTTTTTT. As protein: CASSLESAGTGELFF.

The chain is built from TRBV29-1 and TRBJ2-7, with 10 bases identical to TRBD1. The ends lost 2 bases at V and 2 bases at J; junction bases unmatched: 3. The V gene's germline CDR1 is SQVTM and CDR2 ANQGSEA. CDR3 length equals 14 residues. In DNA form, the CDR3 reads TGCAGCGTTGAATTAGGGACAGGGGCCTACGAGCAGTACTTC. Protein product: CSVELGTGAYEQYF.

The chain is built from TRBV30 and TRBJ1-4; TRBD1 might be the D (5 bases). Looked up from germline, CDR1 is GTSNPN and CDR2 is SVGIG (reference sequence). The CDR3 sequence is 14 residues long. V was clipped by 3 bases and J by 7 bases, with 15 bases between them. For the CDR3, the DNA is TGTGCCTGGAGGCGGGGGTTTGAAGGTGAAAAACTGTTTTTT. This encodes CAWRRGFEGEKLFF.